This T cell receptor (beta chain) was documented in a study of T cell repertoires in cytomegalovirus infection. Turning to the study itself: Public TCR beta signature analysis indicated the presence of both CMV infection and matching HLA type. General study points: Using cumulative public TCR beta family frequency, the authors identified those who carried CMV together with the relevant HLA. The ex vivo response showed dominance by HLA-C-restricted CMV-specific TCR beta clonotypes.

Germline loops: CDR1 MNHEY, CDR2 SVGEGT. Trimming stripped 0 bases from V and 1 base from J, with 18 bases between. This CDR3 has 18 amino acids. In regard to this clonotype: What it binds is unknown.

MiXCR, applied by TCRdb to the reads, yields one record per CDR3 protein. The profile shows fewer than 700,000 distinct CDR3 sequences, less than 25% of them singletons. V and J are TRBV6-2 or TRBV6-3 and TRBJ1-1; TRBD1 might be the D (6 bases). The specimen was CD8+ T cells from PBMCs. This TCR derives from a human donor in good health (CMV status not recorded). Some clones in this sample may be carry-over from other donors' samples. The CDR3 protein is CASSYSDRTWRRNTEAFF. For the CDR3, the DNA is TGTGCCAGCAGTTACTCAGACAGGACCTGGCGTCGGAACACTGAAGCTTTCTTT.